What follows are 25 T cell receptor beta chains derived from one specimen sequenced in a study of identical twins. TCRdb ran MiXCR on the 5' RACE reads and lists one entry per CDR3 protein. The table shows some 730,000 distinct CDR3 sequences, with 15% to 20% occurring only once. This sample was shared with a second study, whose subject was T cells expressing NK-cell markers.

The sequenced sample consisted of PBMCs. These receptors all come from a woman aged 18-29 years in good health.

The chain links TRBV4-2 to TRBJ1-1, with 11 bases fitting TRBD1. Unmatched junction bases numbered 7, after V lost 4 bases and J lost 6 bases. Germline CDR1 reads LGHNA; CDR2 reads YNFKEQ. CDR3 length: 15 amino acids. DNA for the CDR3: TGTGCCAGCAGCCCCGGACAGGGGGCGTTGGCTGAAGCTTTCTTT. Translated, it gives CASSPGQGALAEAFF.

This clonotype has more than one count but fewer than ten. The J gene is TRBJ2-4, the V gene TRBV9, with 15 bases that match TRBD2. CDR1 and CDR2 from the germline V gene are SGDLS and YYNGEE. The CDR3 length is 15 residues. Unmatched junction bases numbered 2, after V lost 4 bases and J lost 6 bases. The CDR3 bases are TGTGCCAGCAGCAGGACTAGCGGGAGGGCAAACATTCAGTACTTC. It translates to CASSRTSGRANIQYF.

This clonotype was seen only a few times. The rearrangement joins TRBV11-2 to TRBJ2-7; the D gene is possibly TRBD2 (5 bases). The length of the CDR3 is 12 residues. CDR1 and CDR2 (germline): SGHAT, FQNNGV. V was cut by 7 bases and J by 7 bases, with 14 bases left in between. CDR3 residues: CASTSGPGEQYF. In nucleotides, the CDR3 is TGTGCCAGCACCTCAGGTCCGGGGGAGCAGTACTTC.

This clonotype has only a few counts. The rearrangement uses TRBV6-1 and TRBJ2-1, with D maybe TRBD1 (5 bases). CDR3 length equals 14 residues. V was pared by 6 bases and J by 4 bases, with 13 bases between. Germline CDR1 MNHNS, CDR2 SASEGT. CDR3 loop: CASSIQESYNEQFF. The CDR3 DNA is TGTGCCAGCAGCATACAGGAGTCGTACAATGAGCAGTTCTTC.

The sample holds a few counts of this clonotype. The chain links TRBV10-3 to TRBJ2-7; the D call may be TRBD1 or TRBD2 (5 bases each). Between the trimmed V and J ends, which lost 5 bases and 1 base, there was a span of 12 bases. This CDR3 region has 14 residues. Germline CDR1 and CDR2: ENHRY and SYGVKD. DNA of the CDR3: TGTGCCATCAGTCCGGGACGGGAATCCTACGAGCAGTACTTC. This sequence encodes CAISPGRESYEQYF.

This clonotype has a handful of counts. V is TRBV5-1 and J is TRBJ2-1, with unresolved D. The germline gives CDR1 SGHRS, CDR2 YFSETQ. V lost 5 bases to trimming and J lost 7 bases, with 10 bases between them. This CDR3 comprises 12 residues. CDR3 protein: CASRDGSNEQFF. Here the CDR3 DNA reads TGCGCCAGCAGGGACGGTTCGAATGAGCAGTTCTTC.

There are a few counts of this clonotype. This chain joins TRBV3-1 and TRBJ2-7, with D perhaps matching TRBD1 or TRBD2 (5 bases each). Deletions cut 0 bases from V and 2 bases from J, with 23 bases between. CDR3 length: 19 amino acids. Germline CDR1 is LGHDT and CDR2 is YNNKEL (reference sequence). The CDR3 DNA reads TGTGCCAGCAGCCAAGAGAGCGTATGGGGCCGGGACGTCGCCTACGAGCAGTACTTC. This gives the protein CASSQESVWGRDVAYEQYF.

This clonotype has a handful of counts. This sequence joins TRBV12-3 or TRBV12-4 and TRBJ2-7, with 7 bases lining up with TRBD2. The CDR3 extends over 15 amino acids. The junction had 8 bases not matched to a gene; V was cut back by 6 bases and J by 0 bases. CDR3 sequence (DNA): TGTGCCAGCAGGGGCGGCGGGAGCAGCTCCTACGAGCAGTACTTC. It codes for CASRGGGSSSYEQYF.

In this sample, this clonotype turned up a few times. The CDR3 here is CASSFVTGEDTQYF. CDR3 DNA: TGTGCCAGCAGCTTTGTGACAGGGGAAGATACGCAGTATTTT. V is TRBV11-3 and J is TRBJ2-3; 8 bases line up with TRBD1. Germline CDR1 and CDR2: SGHNT and YENEEA. With V trimmed by 3 bases and J by 5 bases, 4 bases remained unmatched. The CDR3 extends over 14 amino acids.

This clonotype has more than one count but fewer than ten. Given a much more abundant clone one base away, this may be a read error. This CDR3 is CASILTGANVLTF. The CDR3 bases are TGTGCCAGCATCTTGACTGGGGCCAACGTCCTGACTTTC. J is TRBJ2-6 and V is TRBV12-3 or TRBV12-4; no definite D call. The CDR3 has 13 amino acids. Trimming shortened V by 7 bases and J by 2 bases, and 6 bases separated the two germline ends.

At least ten counts were recorded for this clonotype. The chain uses TRBV7-6 and TRBJ2-3; 7 bases fit TRBD2. The CDR3 extends over 12 amino acids. After removal of 5 bases from V and 8 bases from J, the junction contained 4 bases not matched to a gene. The germline V gene has CDR1 SGHVS and CDR2 FNYEAQ. The CDR3 coding sequence is TGTGCCAGCAGCCCGAGGGAGGGTACGCAGTATTTT. Amino acids: CASSPREGTQYF.

The sample holds a few counts of this clonotype. V gene TRBV5-1 combines with J gene TRBJ2-1; D could derive from TRBD1 or TRBD2 (5 bases each). The length of the CDR3 is 14 residues. Germline-derived CDR1 and CDR2 are SGHRS and YFSETQ. Between the trimmed V and J ends, which lost 7 bases and 10 bases, there was a span of 21 bases. The DNA of the CDR3 is TGCGCCAGCCGGAGTAGGGGCGGGCTGTGGGAGCAGTTCTTC. Translation: CASRSRGGLWEQFF.

The gene calls are TRBV7-2 and TRBJ2-3; the match to TRBD2 covers 8 bases. The CDR3 totals 12 residues. Germline V gives CDR1 SGHTA, CDR2 FQGNSA. V was pared by 1 base and J by 10 bases, with 1 base of the junction left unmatched. CDR3 nucleotides: TGTGCCAGCAGCTTAGACGGGGGGGCGCAGTATTTT. Its protein product is CASSLDGGAQYF.

This clonotype was seen more than once but under ten times. The chain carries TRBV7-8 and TRBJ2-7; D might be TRBD2 (5 bases). From germline, CDR1 is SGHVS and CDR2 FQNEAQ. The V and J ends lost 6 bases and 6 bases respectively, with 18 bases between them. The CDR3 is 14 residues long. The CDR3 is CASRYTRAGGEQYF. CDR3 sequence (DNA): TGTGCCAGCAGATACACGCGGGCAGGAGGCGAGCAGTACTTC.

The gene calls are TRBV15 and TRBJ2-7; 9 bases match TRBD1. The CDR3 loop spans 16 amino acids. With 1 base clipped from V and 5 bases from J, the junction kept 9 bases outside the gene matches. Germline CDR1 LNHNV, CDR2 YYDKDF (reference sequence). CDR3 coding DNA: TGTGCCACCAGCAGAGCACCGGACAGGGGAAGCGACGAGCAGTACTTC. Amino acid sequence: CATSRAPDRGSDEQYF.

This clonotype was seen more than once but under ten times. J is TRBJ2-1 and V is TRBV11-2; D gene ambiguous. There are 18 residues in the CDR3. The germline CDR1 and CDR2 sequences are SGHAT and FQNNGV. Trimming removed 1 base at V and 4 bases at J, with 20 bases between. CDR3 residues: CASSLGPRSSQVYNEQFF. In DNA, the CDR3 is TGTGCCAGCAGCTTAGGTCCCCGGTCGAGCCAAGTATACAATGAGCAGTTCTTC.

The V call is TRBV14, the J call TRBJ2-7; 7 positions agree with TRBD1. CDR1 is SGHDN, CDR2 FVKESK, per germline. The V and J ends lost 1 base and 0 bases, in that order; junction bases with no gene match: 9. The CDR3 spans 17 residues. The CDR3, as DNA: TGTGCCAGCAGCCAAGCCCCGGTTGACAGGGACTCCTACGAGCAGTACTTC. It translates to CASSQAPVDRDSYEQYF.

The chain couples TRBV6-1 to TRBJ2-5; D could derive from TRBD1 or TRBD2 (5 bases each). Between the trimmed V and J ends, which lost 2 bases and 6 bases, there was a span of 13 bases. The CDR3 runs 14 residues. The V gene's germline CDR1 is MNHNS and CDR2 SASEGT. The CDR3 spells CASSESGPQKTQYF. The DNA for the CDR3 is TGTGCCAGCAGTGAATCGGGACCGCAAAAGACCCAGTACTTC.

The gene calls are TRBV7-6 and TRBJ2-1; 9 bases line up with TRBD1. Germline CDR1 reads SGHVS; CDR2 reads FNYEAQ. V was pared by 5 bases and J by 10 bases, with 3 bases of the junction left unmatched. The CDR3 spans 12 residues. CDR3 amino acids: CASSQGTGEQFF. CDR3 DNA sequence: TGTGCCAGCAGCCAAGGGACAGGGGAGCAGTTCTTC.

In this sample, this clonotype turned up a few times. This sequence joins TRBV29-1 and TRBJ2-7; the match to TRBD1 covers 12 bases. The CDR3 contains 13 residues. Germline trimming cut 5 bases from V and 5 bases from J; bases unmatched to any gene: 4. Germline-derived CDR1 and CDR2 are SQVTM and ANQGSEA. Here the CDR3 DNA reads TGCAGCGTTACGGGGACAGGGGGCCACGAGCAGTACTTC. It encodes CSVTGTGGHEQYF.

The rearrangement links TRBV3-1 to TRBJ2-5; D perhaps matches TRBD1 (6 bases). The CDR3 loop spans 16 amino acids. In germline, CDR1 is LGHDT, CDR2 YNNKEL (reference sequence). V lost 0 bases to trimming and J lost 4 bases, with 15 bases between them. The DNA for the CDR3 is TGTGCCAGCAGCCAAGAAGAGGGGGACATCGGAGAGACCCAGTACTTC. Protein product: CASSQEEGDIGETQYF.

This clonotype was detected only a few times. This chain connects TRBV2 to TRBJ1-2; D is ambiguous. The V gene lost 7 bases and the J gene lost 2 bases, with 11 bases spanning the gap. This CDR3 spans 13 amino acids. In germline, CDR1 is SNHLY, CDR2 FYNNEI. The CDR3 here is CASTGEANYGYTF. Written as DNA, the CDR3 is TGTGCCAGCACTGGGGAGGCGAACTATGGCTACACCTTC. The full variable domain, with the rest looked up from reference TRBV2 and TRBJ1-2, is EPEVTQTPSHQVTQMGQEVILRCVPISNHLYFYWYRQILGQKVEFLVSFYNNEISEKSEIFDDQFSVERPDGSNFTLKIRSTKLEDSAMYFCASTGEANYGYTFGSGTRLTVV.

This chain links TRBV29-1 with TRBJ2-7; 9 nucleotides align to TRBD2. The ends lost 6 bases at V and 4 bases at J; junction bases unmatched: 4. The CDR3 has 12 amino acids. Germline CDR1 SQVTM, CDR2 ANQGSEA. CDR3 residues: CSVVAGVYEQYF. The CDR3 coding sequence is TGCAGCGTCGTAGCGGGAGTGTACGAGCAGTACTTC.

Only a few counts were recorded for this clonotype. The chain has TRBV12-3 or TRBV12-4 and TRBJ2-3; the D call may be TRBD1 or TRBD2 (5 bases each). This CDR3 is built from 19 residues. Trimming shortened V by 6 bases and J by 2 bases, and 27 bases separated the two germline ends. CDR3 loop: CASSAPRDLKGSHTDTQYF. The CDR3 DNA reads as TGTGCCAGCAGCGCCCCCCGGGACCTCAAGGGGTCCCACACAGATACGCAGTATTTT.

This clonotype appeared a few times. The chain combines TRBV12-3 or TRBV12-4 with TRBJ2-3; 12 positions match TRBD2. There are 17 residues in the CDR3. V was clipped by 6 bases and J by 0 bases; unmatched bases: 7. CDR3 nucleotides: TGTGCCAGCAGCCGAACTAGCGGGGGGCCTAGCACAGATACGCAGTATTTT. Translating gives CASSRTSGGPSTDTQYF.